This T cell receptor (beta chain) was retrieved from a study of beta chain features in type 1 diabetes. Study-level results: Shorter TCRB CDR3s, moderately but significantly so, marked every one of the four CD4+ subsets in Type 1 diabetes patients.

With 5 bases removed from V and 0 bases from J, the gap between germline ends came to 8 bases. This CDR3 contains 14 residues. Looked up from germline, CDR1 is LNHDA and CDR2 is SQIVND (reference sequence). Sequenced material consisted of expressed TCRB transcripts (all of the isolated RNA was reverse transcribed). Sequencing used immunoSEQ multiplex PCR; TCRdb keeps in-frame clones, though not all of them. This sample has about 160,000 clones, with roughly 60% found just once. This clone came up a few times. The antigen is unknown. This sequence joins TRBV19 and TRBJ2-4; D is unclear. The clonotype comes from a young man with type 1 diabetes. Sample: naive CD4+ T cells from blood. This CDR3 is CASSLTLAKNIQYF. The CDR3 nucleotides are TGTGCCAGTAGTCTAACACTAGCCAAAAACATTCAGTACTTC.